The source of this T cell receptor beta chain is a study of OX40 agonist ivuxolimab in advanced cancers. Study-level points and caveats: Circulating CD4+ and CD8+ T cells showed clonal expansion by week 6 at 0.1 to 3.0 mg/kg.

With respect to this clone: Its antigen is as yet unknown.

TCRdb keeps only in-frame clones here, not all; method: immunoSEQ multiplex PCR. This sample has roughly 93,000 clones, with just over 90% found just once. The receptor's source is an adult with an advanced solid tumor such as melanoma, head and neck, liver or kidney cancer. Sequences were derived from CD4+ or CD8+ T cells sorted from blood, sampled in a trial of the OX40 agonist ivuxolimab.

This CDR3 is CASSVLVKLAYEQYF. The CDR3 DNA is TGTGCCAGCAGTGTTTTGGTTAAATTGGCCTACGAGCAGTACTTC. The rearrangement links TRBV2 to TRBJ2-7; D unclear. V dropped 4 bases and J dropped 2 bases, with 15 bases sitting between them. Germline assignment: CDR1 SNHLY and CDR2 FYNNEI. The CDR3 consists of 15 residues.